This T cell receptor (beta chain) originates from a study of blood T cells in healthy people across ages (dated by TCRdb to 2014 to 2015). As for the study more broadly: In model experiments, template switching captured roughly one uniquely barcoded TCR beta cDNA molecule for every two T cells. Using the same blood draw, the study looked at two additional independent replicas of 1 million unique cDNA reads for two donors, one aged 18 to 30 and the other aged 80 or older. The donors were divided into four age groups: young (average about 16 years), middle-aged (about 41), aged (about 61) and long-lived (about 90). Donors of different ages were randomly distributed across sequencing lanes to avoid experimental bias. The study measured age-related changes in TCR beta repertoire diversity using deep sequencing normalized with unique cDNA molecular identifiers. The paper as a whole reports these results and caveats: Observed TCR beta diversity correlated strongly with the percentage of naive T cells measured by flow cytometry. Because donor CMV infection status was unknown, age-related changes in expanded clonotypes were potentially confounded. Total diversity estimates from one million sequenced T cells were considered lower bounds and underestimates. Because profiling used bulk unsorted PBMCs, naive and antigen-experienced compartments could not be compared conclusively. Compared with the aged group, more naive CD4+ T cells, fewer expanded clones and increased TCR diversity were shown by the long-lived group, suggesting age selection. Observed TCR beta diversity per million T cells fell roughly linearly with age, and a significant reduction was already apparent by age about 38.

The receptor library was made with 5' RACE. The listed sequencing device is Illumina HiSeq 2500. A second about 7 to 11 cycle PCR used a sample-barcoded 5' primer and a J-beta primer mix. A unique molecular identifier was introduced onto each TCR beta cDNA molecule by a template-switch 5' adaptor carrying 12 random nucleotides. At least 3 million CDR3-containing paired-end reads were obtained from each sample. All of the RNA was converted into first-strand cDNA using the Mint cDNA synthesis kit, with a TRBC-specific oligonucleotide serving as the primer. After uracil-DNA glycosylase treatment, a first 18-cycle PCR used universal primers M1SS and BC2_uni_R on all cDNA. The authors processed their data as follows. For normalization, 1 million high-quality reads were randomly selected from each sample, with every read carrying a distinct molecular identifier. Instead of being binned into consensus sequences, reads that shared molecular identifiers were thrown out. MiTCR, with a Q25 quality threshold and the strictest error-elimination algorithm, was used for CDR3 identification, clonotype clustering and error correction. Lower-bound total TCR beta diversity was estimated with a nonparametric unseen species model using Euler transformation. The public reads were run again by TCRdb, first through fastp at Q25 and then through MiXCR, and only productive beta chains were kept. One record per CDR3 amino acid sequence lists the most common genes and DNA. Clone size and V and J calls follow TCRdb, not the original study. The sample table shows around 800,000 distinct CDR3 sequences, and about 48% are seen once. The leading ten clones occupy approximately 40% of the sample.

Note on this clonotype: It has no known antigen specificity. Per-base quality was not reported, and no clone a single base away is much larger than it.

Looking up the germline V gene yields CDR1 SGHDN and CDR2 FVKESK. The CDR3, cysteine through phenylalanine, is 16 amino acids long. The DNA shown is the 48-base CDR3, in frame from base 1. The junction shows trimming of 1 base on V and 14 bases on J, and the gene matches do not reach 13 bases of it. The approximately 39 donors, aged 6 to 90 years, were systemically healthy Caucasian individuals from Russia. Around 10 milliliters of peripheral blood were collected from each donor into EDTA-treated Vacutainer tubes. Ficoll-Paque density-gradient centrifugation was used to isolate PBMCs, with at least 6.5 million per sample. Trizol reagent was used to extract total RNA from PBMCs, with at least 5.5 micrograms per sample. Naive CD45RAhigh/CD27high T cell percentages were measured by flow cytometry on a PBMC aliquot from every donor.

The chain couples TRBV14 to TRBJ2-3, with 12 middle bases fitting TRBD2. The clonotype was recovered from a man aged 80 or over in good health. Material: blood. CDR3 sequence: CASSQGTSGIGRYAYF. The DNA sequence is TGTGCCAGCAGCCAAGGGACTAGCGGGATAGGTAGATACGCGTATTTT.